The rows below give T cell receptor beta chains drawn from one sample of a study of shared clonotypes between healthy human individuals. TCRdb keeps only in-frame clones here, not all; method: immunoSEQ multiplex PCR. The sample records 530,000 or so clones, about three quarters being singletons. Sample: PBMCs. The source is a woman aged 35 to 49 in good health. Some clones in this sample may be carry-over from other donors' samples. CDR3s include the opening cysteine and the closing phenylalanine or tryptophan. The D gene is left open where the match is weak.

. TRBJ2-1 TRBV11-2 CASSLSPQTSLDEQFF
. TRBJ2-1 TRBV9 CASSVAGYSEDEQFF
. TRBJ1-1 TRBV25-1 CASRLTGEAFF
TRBD1 TRBJ2-3 TRBV6-4 CASSDSQGADTQYF
TRBD1 TRBJ1-2 TRBV6-1 CASRWDRIYGYTF
. TRBJ2-6 TRBV5-1 CASSLEGASGANVLTF
. TRBJ2-7 TRBV5-8 CASSLEVYEQYF
TRBD1 TRBJ2-7 TRBV28 CASRTDRGSYEQYF
TRBD1 TRBJ2-3 TRBV11-2 CASSLDWTGQYF
TRBD2 TRBJ2-2 TRBV5-1 CASSLGTSATNTGELFF
. TRBJ1-1 TRBV28 CASSPAGVVNTEAFF
. TRBJ2-3 TRBV11-2 CASSFSGNTDTQYF
. TRBJ2-1 TRBV7-2 CASSLRQGGWVDEQFF
. TRBJ2-7 TRBV2 CACRTDEIRYEQYF
TRBD1 TRBJ1-1 TRBV4-3 CASTPHRGNTEAFF
. TRBJ1-4 TRBV5-1 CASSLENAWKEKLFF
. TRBJ2-7 TRBV19 CASSILHPDYEQYF
. TRBJ2-3 TRBV14 CASSQRPTSRTDTQYF
. TRBJ2-1 TRBV12-5 CASGPDSFNEQFF
. TRBJ1-5 TRBV6-1 CASSGDGGSNQPQHF
. TRBJ1-5 TRBV19 CASSMSVNQPQHF